This is a list of T cell receptor beta chains from one sample in a study of control samples from healthy donors and cancer patients. TCRdb's table, derived via immunoSEQ multiplex PCR, lists solely in-frame clones and lacks some. The table shows 65,000 to 90,000 clones, with about 87% occurring only once. Sequencing was done on a sample of blood. The origin of the receptors is a man aged 50-59 years in good health. Each CDR3 is given with its conserved first and last residue. D genes are given only for firm matches. Size tells how often a clone was seen (once, few, many) or the class of an expanded clone, and some rows leave it out.

clone_size: NA
v_call: TRBV11-2
j_call: TRBJ2-1
d_call: TRBD2
cdr3_aa: CASSAQLAASYNEQFF
cdr3_nt: TGTGCCAGCAGCGCTCAACTAGCGGCCTCCTACAATGAGCAGTTCTTC

clone_size: NA
v_call: TRBV9
j_call: TRBJ1-1
d_call: NA
cdr3_aa: CASSRWPGSEAFF
cdr3_nt: TGTGCCAGCAGCAGATGGCCGGGCTCTGAAGCTTTCTTT

clone_size: NA
v_call: TRBV11-3
j_call: TRBJ2-1
d_call: NA
cdr3_aa: CASSFYNSYNEQFF
cdr3_nt: TGTGCCAGCAGCTTTTACAACTCCTACAATGAGCAGTTCTTC

clone_size: NA
v_call: TRBV5-1
j_call: TRBJ2-3
d_call: NA
cdr3_aa: CASSFAELTDTQYF
cdr3_nt: TGCGCCAGCAGCTTCGCGGAACTCACAGATACGCAGTATTTT

clone_size: NA
v_call: TRBV9
j_call: TRBJ1-4
d_call: NA
cdr3_aa: CASSVGQDLGEKLFF
cdr3_nt: TGTGCCAGCAGCGTAGGACAGGACCTTGGGGAAAAACTGTTTTTT

clone_size: NA
v_call: TRBV14
j_call: TRBJ2-1
d_call: NA
cdr3_aa: CASSRLGGGAYNEQFF
cdr3_nt: TGTGCCAGCAGCCGATTGGGAGGGGGGGCCTACAATGAGCAGTTCTTC

clone_size: NA
v_call: TRBV12-2
j_call: TRBJ1-2
d_call: NA
cdr3_aa: CASRLDLGEPPFDYGYTF
cdr3_nt: TGTGCAAGTCGCTTAGACCTCGGCGAACCCCCCTTCGACTATGGCTACACCTTC

clone_size: NA
v_call: TRBV9
j_call: TRBJ1-1
d_call: NA
cdr3_aa: CASSPVGGLNTEAFF
cdr3_nt: TGTGCCAGCAGCCCCGTCGGGGGATTGAACACTGAAGCTTTCTTT

clone_size: NA
v_call: TRBV24-1
j_call: TRBJ1-2
d_call: TRBD1
cdr3_aa: CATSDAGTGGREGYTF
cdr3_nt: TGTGCCACCAGTGACGCTGGGACAGGGGGCAGAGAAGGCTACACCTTC

clone_size: NA
v_call: TRBV30
j_call: TRBJ1-3
d_call: NA
cdr3_aa: CAWTQQFSGNTIYF
cdr3_nt: TGTGCCTGGACCCAACAATTCTCTGGAAACACCATATATTTT

clone_size: NA
v_call: TRBV7-6
j_call: TRBJ1-1
d_call: NA
cdr3_aa: CASSLSHGVVSGGTEAFF
cdr3_nt: TGTGCCAGCAGCTTATCCCACGGGGTCGTGTCGGGTGGGACTGAAGCTTTCTTT

clone_size: NA
v_call: TRBV11-2
j_call: TRBJ2-5
d_call: NA
cdr3_aa: CASSLGGTQYF
cdr3_nt: TGTGCCAGCAGCTTAGGGGGGACCCAGTACTTC

clone_size: NA
v_call: TRBV2
j_call: TRBJ2-1
d_call: NA
cdr3_aa: CASSEAPGARENEQFF
cdr3_nt: TGTGCCAGCAGTGAAGCACCGGGGGCGCGGGAGAATGAGCAGTTCTTC

clone_size: NA
v_call: TRBV4-1
j_call: TRBJ2-3
d_call: NA
cdr3_aa: CASSQVPPRLSTDTQYF
cdr3_nt: TGCGCCAGCAGCCAAGTCCCCCCCCGGTTGAGCACAGATACGCAGTATTTT

clone_size: NA
v_call: TRBV3-1/TRBV3-2
j_call: TRBJ1-5
d_call: NA
cdr3_aa: CASSQVGVRGPQHF
cdr3_nt: TGTGCCAGCAGCCAAGTGGGCGTCCGGGGGCCCCAGCATTTT

clone_size: NA
v_call: TRBV7-9
j_call: TRBJ1-5
d_call: NA
cdr3_aa: CASSTLTGQPQHF
cdr3_nt: TGTGCCAGCAGCACCCTTACAGGGCAGCCCCAGCATTTT

clone_size: NA
v_call: TRBV29-1
j_call: TRBJ1-1
d_call: NA
cdr3_aa: CSGRGGTEAFF
cdr3_nt: TGCAGCGGAAGGGGGGGGACTGAAGCTTTCTTT

clone_size: NA
v_call: TRBV18
j_call: TRBJ1-1
d_call: NA
cdr3_aa: CASSPITVNTEAFF
cdr3_nt: TGTGCCAGCTCACCCATCACAGTGAACACTGAAGCTTTCTTT

clone_size: NA
v_call: TRBV12-5
j_call: TRBJ2-7
d_call: NA
cdr3_aa: CASGPGGGGDEQYF
cdr3_nt: TGTGCTAGTGGTCCCGGAGGTGGAGGGGACGAGCAGTACTTC

clone_size: few
v_call: TRBV4-2
j_call: TRBJ2-3
d_call: NA
cdr3_aa: CASSQGYGLGVDTQYF
cdr3_nt: TGTGCCAGCAGCCAAGGGTATGGGCTAGGAGTAGATACGCAGTATTTT

clone_size: NA
v_call: TRBV6-2/TRBV6-3
j_call: TRBJ2-1
d_call: TRBD2
cdr3_aa: CASSYGSGGTYNEQFF
cdr3_nt: TGTGCCAGCAGTTACGGTAGCGGGGGGACCTACAATGAGCAGTTCTTC

clone_size: NA
v_call: TRBV19
j_call: TRBJ2-1
d_call: TRBD2
cdr3_aa: CASSIVTSGREGEQFF
cdr3_nt: TGTGCCAGTAGTATCGTTACTAGCGGGAGGGAGGGGGAGCAGTTCTTC

clone_size: NA
v_call: TRBV6-5
j_call: TRBJ2-3
d_call: TRBD2
cdr3_aa: CASSYGGDIAGDTQYF
cdr3_nt: TGTGCCAGCAGTTACGGGGGGGATATAGCGGGAGATACGCAGTATTTT

clone_size: once
v_call: TRBV4-2
j_call: TRBJ2-2
d_call: TRBD2
cdr3_aa: CASSRGVAGDSGELFF
cdr3_nt: TGTGCCAGCAGCAGGGGGGTAGCGGGAGACTCCGGGGAGCTGTTTTTT

clone_size: NA
v_call: TRBV4-2
j_call: TRBJ2-1
d_call: NA
cdr3_aa: CASSQEGGAGNEQFF
cdr3_nt: TGTGCCAGCAGCCAAGAGGGGGGAGCGGGCAATGAGCAGTTCTTC

clone_size: NA
v_call: TRBV6-5
j_call: TRBJ2-5
d_call: NA
cdr3_aa: CASTPWANGETQYF
cdr3_nt: TGTGCCAGCACCCCATGGGCTAACGGCGAGACCCAGTACTTC

clone_size: NA
v_call: TRBV11-3
j_call: TRBJ1-1
d_call: TRBD1
cdr3_aa: CASSLEGTGATEAFF
cdr3_nt: TGTGCCAGCAGCTTGGAGGGGACAGGGGCCACTGAAGCTTTCTTT

clone_size: NA
v_call: TRBV10-1
j_call: TRBJ2-7
d_call: TRBD1
cdr3_aa: CASSGNRGRGYEQYF
cdr3_nt: TGCGCCAGCAGTGGGAACAGGGGGCGAGGCTACGAGCAGTACTTC

clone_size: NA
v_call: TRBV3-1/TRBV3-2
j_call: TRBJ1-6
d_call: NA
cdr3_aa: CASSQGKWSYNSPLHF
cdr3_nt: TGTGCCAGCAGCCAAGGGAAGTGGTCCTATAATTCACCCCTCCACTTT

clone_size: NA
v_call: TRBV28
j_call: TRBJ1-3
d_call: NA
cdr3_aa: CASRTTGNTIYF
cdr3_nt: TGTGCCAGCAGGACGACTGGAAACACCATATATTTT

clone_size: NA
v_call: TRBV4-2
j_call: TRBJ2-5
d_call: TRBD1
cdr3_aa: CASSTTGGETQYF
cdr3_nt: TGTGCCAGCAGCACTACAGGGGGAGAGACCCAGTACTTC

clone_size: NA
v_call: TRBV30
j_call: TRBJ2-3
d_call: TRBD1
cdr3_aa: CAWNGGTGGATDTQYF
cdr3_nt: TGTGCCTGGAATGGGGGGACAGGGGGCGCGACAGATACGCAGTATTTT

clone_size: NA
v_call: TRBV6-5
j_call: TRBJ1-1
d_call: NA
cdr3_aa: CASSRVTSNTEAFF
cdr3_nt: TGTGCCAGCAGCCGCGTTACTTCGAACACTGAAGCTTTCTTT

clone_size: NA
v_call: TRBV12-5
j_call: TRBJ2-1
d_call: NA
cdr3_aa: CASGSEGQWSSYNEQFF
cdr3_nt: TGTGCTAGTGGTTCGGAAGGACAGTGGAGCTCCTACAATGAGCAGTTCTTC

clone_size: NA
v_call: TRBV6-4
j_call: TRBJ2-3
d_call: NA
cdr3_aa: CASDGRSSF
cdr3_nt: TGTGCCAGTGACGGGCGTAGTAGCTTT

clone_size: NA
v_call: TRBV9
j_call: TRBJ2-4
d_call: NA
cdr3_aa: CASSAGGGTVLAKNIQYF
cdr3_nt: TGTGCCAGCAGCGCGGGGGGCGGGACAGTCCTAGCCAAAAACATTCAGTACTTC

clone_size: NA
v_call: TRBV5-1
j_call: TRBJ2-2
d_call: NA
cdr3_aa: CASSPLSTGELFF
cdr3_nt: TGCGCCAGCAGCCCCCTGAGCACCGGGGAGCTGTTTTTT

clone_size: once
v_call: TRBV19
j_call: TRBJ2-2
d_call: TRBD1
cdr3_aa: CASSLDRGTGELFF
cdr3_nt: TGTGCCAGTAGCCTGGACAGGGGCACCGGGGAGCTGTTTTTT

clone_size: NA
v_call: TRBV6-2/TRBV6-3
j_call: TRBJ2-3
d_call: TRBD1
cdr3_aa: CASSSPPTGYTDTQYF
cdr3_nt: TGTGCCAGCAGTTCACCGCCGACAGGGTACACAGATACGCAGTATTTT

clone_size: NA
v_call: TRBV24-1
j_call: TRBJ1-6
d_call: NA
cdr3_aa: CATSDAGLNSPLHF
cdr3_nt: TGTGCCACCAGTGATGCAGGCCTAAATTCACCCCTCCACTTT

clone_size: few
v_call: TRBV19
j_call: TRBJ1-1
d_call: NA
cdr3_aa: CASSILGRAMNTEAFF
cdr3_nt: TGTGCCAGTAGTATCTTAGGCAGGGCTATGAACACTGAAGCTTTCTTT

clone_size: few
v_call: TRBV5-1
j_call: TRBJ2-2
d_call: NA
cdr3_aa: CASSLEKPNTGELFF
cdr3_nt: TGCGCCAGCAGCTTAGAAAAGCCGAACACCGGGGAGCTGTTTTTT

clone_size: NA
v_call: TRBV5-6
j_call: TRBJ1-4
d_call: TRBD1
cdr3_aa: CASSVAVQGVGGKLFF
cdr3_nt: TGTGCCAGCAGCGTCGCCGTACAGGGGGTCGGGGGAAAACTGTTTTTT

clone_size: NA
v_call: TRBV4-3
j_call: TRBJ1-1
d_call: NA
cdr3_aa: CASSQDQGLNTEAFF
cdr3_nt: TGCGCCAGCAGCCAAGATCAGGGTTTAAACACTGAAGCTTTCTTT

clone_size: NA
v_call: TRBV7-9
j_call: TRBJ2-3
d_call: NA
cdr3_aa: CASSIPYPVDTQYF
cdr3_nt: TGTGCCAGCAGCATTCCATACCCAGTCGATACGCAGTATTTT

clone_size: few
v_call: TRBV5-8
j_call: TRBJ2-1
d_call: TRBD2
cdr3_aa: CASSVSGTLNEQFF
cdr3_nt: TGTGCCAGCAGCGTGAGCGGGACCCTCAATGAGCAGTTCTTC

clone_size: NA
v_call: TRBV7-2
j_call: TRBJ1-1
d_call: NA
cdr3_aa: CASSLAGDATEAFF
cdr3_nt: TGTGCCAGCAGCTTAGCAGGGGACGCCACTGAAGCTTTCTTT

clone_size: NA
v_call: TRBV18
j_call: TRBJ1-2
d_call: TRBD1
cdr3_aa: CASSAGTGTYGYTF
cdr3_nt: TGTGCCAGCTCAGCCGGGACAGGGACCTATGGCTACACCTTC

clone_size: once
v_call: TRBV7-7
j_call: TRBJ2-1
d_call: NA
cdr3_aa: CASSLELASNEQFF
cdr3_nt: TGTGCTAGCAGCTTAGAACTAGCCTCCAATGAGCAGTTCTTC

clone_size: NA
v_call: TRBV30
j_call: TRBJ2-3
d_call: TRBD2
cdr3_aa: CAWSREMSSGTQYF
cdr3_nt: TGTGCCTGGAGTCGGGAGATGTCTAGCGGTACGCAGTATTTT

clone_size: once
v_call: TRBV6-5
j_call: TRBJ1-2
d_call: NA
cdr3_aa: CASSPEVGANYGYTF
cdr3_nt: TGTGCCAGCAGCCCAGAGGTTGGGGCTAACTATGGCTACACCTTC